The text below deals with one T cell receptor beta chain. The data derive from a study of T-cell memory formation after mild COVID-19. TCRdb reprocessed the 5' RACE reads via MiXCR and lists one record per CDR3 protein. The sample holds 300,000 to 400,000 distinct CDR3 sequences, roughly 14% seen once. The receptor was isolated from a man in his late teens or twenties who had mild COVID-19 (a few samples of this study predate the infection). Cell type and time point are not known. The sequencing input was PBMCs or a T cell subset sorted from them (not recorded which).

The CDR3 coding sequence is TGTGCCAGTCACCGGGACCGCCTAGGTGGGGCCAACGTCCTGACTTTC. Residues: CASHRDRLGGANVLTF. V usage is TRBV19 and J usage is TRBJ2-6; the D gene could be TRBD1 or TRBD2 (5 bases each). Trimming removed 8 bases from V and 3 bases from J, with 17 bases in between. The CDR3 has 16 amino acids. CDR1 is LNHDA and CDR2 is SQIVND in the germline V gene (reference sequence).